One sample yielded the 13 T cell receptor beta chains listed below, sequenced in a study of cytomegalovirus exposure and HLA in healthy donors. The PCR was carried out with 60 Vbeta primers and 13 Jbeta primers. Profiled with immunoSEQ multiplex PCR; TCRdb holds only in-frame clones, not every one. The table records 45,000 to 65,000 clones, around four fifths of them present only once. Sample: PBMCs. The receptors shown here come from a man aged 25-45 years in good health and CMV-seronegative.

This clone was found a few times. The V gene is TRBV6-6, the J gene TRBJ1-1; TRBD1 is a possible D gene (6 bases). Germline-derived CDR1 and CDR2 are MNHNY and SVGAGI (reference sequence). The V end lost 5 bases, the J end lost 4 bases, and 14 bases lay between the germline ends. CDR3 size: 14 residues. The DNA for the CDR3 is TGTGCCAGCAGTCCAACAGGGAGGGGCACTGAAGCTTTCTTT. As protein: CASSPTGRGTEAFF.

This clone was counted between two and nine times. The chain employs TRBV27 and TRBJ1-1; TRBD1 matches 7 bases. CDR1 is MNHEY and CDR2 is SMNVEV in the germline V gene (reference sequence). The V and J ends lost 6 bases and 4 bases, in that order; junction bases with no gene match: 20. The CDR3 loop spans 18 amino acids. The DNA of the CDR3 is TGTGCCAGCAGGGGACAGCGGCCTCCTAGATTATTACTCACTGAAGCTTTCTTT. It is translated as CASRGQRPPRLLLTEAFF.

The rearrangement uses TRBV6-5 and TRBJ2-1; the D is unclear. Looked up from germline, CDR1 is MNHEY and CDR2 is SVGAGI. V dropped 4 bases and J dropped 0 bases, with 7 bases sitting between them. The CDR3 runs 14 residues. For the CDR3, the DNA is TGTGCCAGCAGTTCCACGAGCTCCTACAATGAGCAGTTCTTC. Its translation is CASSSTSSYNEQFF.

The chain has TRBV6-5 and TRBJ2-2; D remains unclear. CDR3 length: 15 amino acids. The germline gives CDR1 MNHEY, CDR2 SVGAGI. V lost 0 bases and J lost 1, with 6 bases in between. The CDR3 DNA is TGTGCCAGCAGTTACTCTTTCCTGAACACCGGGGAGCTGTTTTTT. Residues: CASSYSFLNTGELFF.

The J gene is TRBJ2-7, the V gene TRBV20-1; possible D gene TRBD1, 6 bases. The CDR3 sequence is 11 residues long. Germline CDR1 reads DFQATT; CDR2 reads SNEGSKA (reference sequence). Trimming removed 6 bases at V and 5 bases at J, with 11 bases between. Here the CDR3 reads CSAVSGDEQYF. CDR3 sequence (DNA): TGCAGTGCAGTATCAGGGGACGAGCAGTACTTC.

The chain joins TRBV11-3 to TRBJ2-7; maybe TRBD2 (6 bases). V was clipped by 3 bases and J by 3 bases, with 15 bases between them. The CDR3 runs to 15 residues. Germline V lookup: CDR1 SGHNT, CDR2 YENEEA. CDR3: CASSLGGSYIYEQYF. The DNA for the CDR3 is TGTGCCAGCAGCTTGGGGGGATCATACATCTACGAGCAGTACTTC. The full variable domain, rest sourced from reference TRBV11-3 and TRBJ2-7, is EAGVVQSPRYKIIEKKQPVAFWCNPISGHNTLYWYLQNLGQGPELLIRYENEEAVDDSQLPKDRFSAERLKGVDSTLKIQPAELGDSAVYLCASSLGGSYIYEQYFGPGTRLTVT.

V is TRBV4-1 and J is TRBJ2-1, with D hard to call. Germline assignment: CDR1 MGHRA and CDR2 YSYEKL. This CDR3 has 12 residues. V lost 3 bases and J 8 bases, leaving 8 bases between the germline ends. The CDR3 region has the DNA TGCGCCAGCAGCCACCTCGGTCATGAGCAGTTCTTC. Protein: CASSHLGHEQFF.

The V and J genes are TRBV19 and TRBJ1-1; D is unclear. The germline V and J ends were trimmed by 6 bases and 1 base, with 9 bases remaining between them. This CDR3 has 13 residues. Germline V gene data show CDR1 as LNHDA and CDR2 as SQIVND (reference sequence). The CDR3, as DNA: TGTGCCAGTAGCCCCGGGAAGAACACTGAAGCTTTCTTT. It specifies CASSPGKNTEAFF.

This CDR3 is CASSPSKGVTEAFF. CDR3 DNA: TGTGCCAGCTCACCATCGAAAGGGGTTACTGAAGCTTTCTTT. The genes are TRBV18 and TRBJ1-1, with a weak D call TRBD1 (5 bases). The CDR3 has 14 amino acids. Germline CDR1 reads KGHSH; CDR2 reads LQKENI. V shed 2 bases and J shed 5 bases, with 12 bases lying between them.

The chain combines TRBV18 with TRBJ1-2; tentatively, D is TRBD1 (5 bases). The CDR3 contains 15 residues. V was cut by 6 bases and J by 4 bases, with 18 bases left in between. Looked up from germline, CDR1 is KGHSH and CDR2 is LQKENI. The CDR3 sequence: CASSRRRREAYGYTF. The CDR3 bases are TGTGCCAGCTCGCGTCGGCGCAGGGAGGCCTATGGCTACACCTTC.

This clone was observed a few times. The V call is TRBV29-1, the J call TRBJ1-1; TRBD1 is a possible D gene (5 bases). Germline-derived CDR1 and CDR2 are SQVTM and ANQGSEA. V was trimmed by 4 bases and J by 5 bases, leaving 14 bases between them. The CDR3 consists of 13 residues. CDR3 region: CSVARAGRTEAFF. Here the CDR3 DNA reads TGCAGCGTTGCCAGGGCGGGACGGACTGAAGCTTTCTTT.

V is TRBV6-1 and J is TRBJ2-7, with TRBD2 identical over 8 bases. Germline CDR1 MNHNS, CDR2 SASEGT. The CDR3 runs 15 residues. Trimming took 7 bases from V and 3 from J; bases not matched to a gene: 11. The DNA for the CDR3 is TGTGCCAGCACCGCTCGGGGGGGGGCCAGCTACGAGCAGTACTTC. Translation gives CASTARGGASYEQYF.

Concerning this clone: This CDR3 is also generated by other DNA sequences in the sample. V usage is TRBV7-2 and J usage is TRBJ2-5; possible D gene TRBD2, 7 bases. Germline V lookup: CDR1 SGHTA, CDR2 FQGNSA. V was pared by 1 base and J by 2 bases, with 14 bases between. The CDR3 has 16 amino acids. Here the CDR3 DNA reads TGTGCCAGCAGCTTAGTTGGGGGGGGCACGCAAGAGACCCAGTACTTC. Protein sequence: CASSLVGGGTQETQYF.